The 27 T cell receptor beta chains reported below all come from one sample, sequenced in a study of regulatory T cells in long-lasting Graves disease. Relying on iRepertoire HTBI primers and Arm-PCR of CDR3 regions, the team built TCR beta libraries. TCRdb recomputed calls from the multiplex PCR reads with MiXCR, one row per CDR3 protein. This repertoire shows a few hundred thousand distinct CDR3 sequences, about 15% found once; its top ten account for approximately 7.6%. Time point reported: newly diagnosed GD, antithyroid drugs for less than 3 months. RNA isolated from PBMCs was used to make the TCR library. These data were also reused for a study on T cells in Graves' hyperthyroidism and ophthalmopathy.

Sequencing used peripheral blood mononuclear cells (PBMCs), obtained at new diagnosis, from a patient treated with antithyroid drugs. These TCRs come from a woman aged 40 to 50 with Graves disease.

This rearrangement joins TRBV24-1 to TRBJ2-1; TRBD1 matches 10 bases. CDR1 is KGHDR, CDR2 SFDVKD, per germline. J gave up 9 bases and V 3 bases, and 10 bases lay outside the gene matches. This CDR3 spans 16 amino acids. CDR3: CATSDPRSGQGLEQFF. The DNA for the CDR3 is TGTGCCACCAGTGATCCCCGTTCGGGACAGGGGCTTGAGCAGTTCTTC.

The table lists this clonotype with many counts. V is TRBV5-1 and J is TRBJ2-3, with 11 positions matching TRBD1. This CDR3 comprises 15 residues. Germline-derived CDR1 and CDR2 are SGHRS and YFSETQ. Trimming took 2 bases from V and 6 from J; bases not matched to a gene: 5. Written as DNA, the CDR3 is TGCGCCAGCAGCTTCGGGACAGGGGGTAGCGATACGCAGTATTTT. It specifies CASSFGTGGSDTQYF.

This clonotype was observed at least ten times. The rearrangement uses TRBV30 and TRBJ2-3; D is possibly TRBD2 (6 bases). This CDR3 spans 11 amino acids. With 6 bases removed from V and 6 bases from J, the gap between germline ends came to 10 bases. Germline CDR1 and CDR2: GTSNPN and SVGIG (reference sequence). The CDR3 sequence: CACGRGDTQYF. The CDR3 DNA reads TGTGCCTGCGGTCGGGGGGATACGCAGTATTTT.

The V call is TRBV4-1, the J call TRBJ2-7; 8 positions agree with TRBD1. Germline CDR1 is MGHRA and CDR2 is YSYEKL. The CDR3 spans 17 residues. Losses at the gene ends were 0 bases for V and 2 bases for J; bases not matched to a gene: 9. The chain's CDR3 is CASSQDLGQGMTYEQYF. In nucleotides, the CDR3 is TGCGCCAGCAGCCAAGATCTTGGACAGGGTATGACCTACGAGCAGTACTTC.

The chain employs TRBV4-1 and TRBJ2-3; D not certain. V lost 4 bases, J lost 0 bases, and 11 bases lay in between. CDR1 is MGHRA and CDR2 is YSYEKL in the germline V gene. This CDR3 region has 15 residues. CDR3 region: CASSPYPGSTDTQYF. In nucleotides, the CDR3 is TGCGCCAGCAGCCCGTATCCCGGGAGCACAGATACGCAGTATTTT.

This rearrangement joins TRBV27 to TRBJ2-5; 8 bases map to TRBD1. The CDR3 covers 16 residues. CDR1 and CDR2 (germline): MNHEY, SMNVEV (reference sequence). The CDR3 sequence is CGSSLGTTGGPGTQYF. CDR3 DNA: TGTGGTAGCAGTTTAGGGACAACAGGGGGGCCGGGGACCCAGTACTTC.

This clonotype was detected a few times. The junction differs from germline at one of its ends, possibly a read error. This chain connects TRBV6-1 to TRBJ2-7; possibly TRBD1 or TRBD2 for D (5 bases each). The CDR3 is 15 residues long. Germline CDR1 and CDR2: MNHNS and SASEGT. The CDR3 protein is CASSENSGTPYEWDF. The CDR3 bases are TGTGCCAGCAGCGAAAATTCCGGGACGCCCTACGAGTGGGACTTC.

The V gene is TRBV29-1, the J gene TRBJ2-1; 8 bases map to TRBD2. The germline gives CDR1 SQVTM, CDR2 ANQGSEA. The CDR3 runs 12 residues. V was pared by 3 bases and J by 10 bases, with 5 bases of the junction left unmatched. For the CDR3, the DNA is TGCAGCGTTGAGATAGCGGGATGGGAGCAGTTCTTC. Amino acids: CSVEIAGWEQFF.

This clonotype was seen repeatedly, ten times or more. This chain connects TRBV11-3 to TRBJ2-1; D uncertain. Looked up from germline, CDR1 is SGHNT and CDR2 is YENEEA. Trimming shortened V by 0 bases and J by 8 bases, and 8 bases separated the two germline ends. This CDR3 has 13 residues. The CDR3 protein is CASSLDDDDEQFF. The CDR3, as DNA: TGTGCCAGCAGCTTAGATGACGACGATGAGCAGTTCTTC.

This clonotype was seen many times. The V call is TRBV6-5, the J call TRBJ2-2, with D unclear. Germline assignment: CDR1 MNHEY and CDR2 SVGAGI. Trimming took off 2 bases at V and 0 bases at J, with 13 bases between the two ends. This CDR3 spans 17 amino acids. The CDR3 loop reads CASSYPDPGTNTGELFF. CDR3 nucleotide sequence: TGTGCCAGCAGTTACCCAGACCCCGGAACGAACACCGGGGAGCTGTTTTTT.

This clonotype was detected only a few times. V is TRBV11-3 and J is TRBJ2-1; unclear D gene. Germline V CDR1 and CDR2: SGHNT, YENEEA. The CDR3 has 16 amino acids. Trimming pared 0 bases from V and 6 bases from J, leaving 15 bases between. The CDR3 DNA is TGTGCCAGCAGCTTAGATAGGGCAATAATAGGCAATGAGCAGTTCTTC. It is translated as CASSLDRAIIGNEQFF.

The V call is TRBV20-1, the J call TRBJ2-2; TRBD2 matches at 9 bases. Looked up from germline, CDR1 is DFQATT and CDR2 is SNEGSKA (reference sequence). V shed 5 bases, J shed 5 bases, and the junction held 9 bases outside the gene matches. This CDR3 is 15 amino acids long. CDR3 in DNA: TGCAGTGCTCTACAGACTAGCGGAGGAACCGGGGAGCTGTTTTTT. This encodes CSALQTSGGTGELFF.

The chain is built from TRBV4-2 and TRBJ2-1, with 9 bases identical to TRBD2. The V gene end was trimmed by 2 bases and the J gene end by 6 bases; junction bases not matched to a gene: 5. This CDR3 is built from 15 residues. Germline lookup yields CDR1 LGHNA and CDR2 YNFKEQ. This CDR3 is CASSQLAGEGNEQFF. DNA of the CDR3: TGTGCCAGCAGCCAATTAGCGGGAGAGGGCAATGAGCAGTTCTTC.

This clonotype was seen repeatedly, ten times or more. The rearrangement joins TRBV7-8 to TRBJ2-3; weak D call: TRBD2 (5 bases). The CDR3 loop spans 16 amino acids. V lost 1 base and J 5 bases, leaving 16 bases between the germline ends. The germline CDR1 and CDR2 sequences are SGHVS and FQNEAQ. The DNA of the CDR3 is TGTGCCAGCAGCTTAGTCTCATATACACGGGGAGATACGCAGTATTTT. The encoded protein is CASSLVSYTRGDTQYF.

This clonotype was recorded at least ten times. V gene TRBV29-1 combines with J gene TRBJ2-7; maybe TRBD1 (6 bases). The CDR3 consists of 13 residues. The germline V gene encodes CDR1 SQVTM and CDR2 ANQGSEA. Deletions cut 5 bases from V and 0 bases from J, with 11 bases between. Written as DNA, the CDR3 is TGCAGCGTTAACCCGACAGGCTCCTACGAGCAGTACTTC. Protein product: CSVNPTGSYEQYF.

This clonotype was seen many times. The rearrangement links TRBV28 to TRBJ2-7, with 8 bases lining up with TRBD2. Germline V CDR1 and CDR2: MDHEN, SYDVKM. The junction had 14 bases not matched to a gene; V was cut back by 3 bases and J by 7 bases. CDR3 length: 16 residues. This CDR3 reads CASSLVSAGGSVEQYF. CDR3 sequence (DNA): TGTGCCAGCAGTTTGGTGTCGGCGGGAGGATCGGTAGAGCAGTACTTC.

Details on this clonotype: This clone may be a read error of a much larger clone one base away. The rearrangement joins TRBV20-1 to TRBJ2-4; 8 positions match TRBD2. The end of the DNA is better explained by TRBJ2-1, so the J call may be wrong. Germline CDR1 and CDR2: DFQATT and SNEGSKA (reference sequence). The CDR3 extends over 12 amino acids. In DNA form, the CDR3 reads TGCAGTGCTAGCGGGAGGGCCCATGGGCAGTTCTTC. It encodes CSASGRAHGQFF.

This clonotype was recorded a few times. This chain connects TRBV7-9 to TRBJ1-5, with 7 bases fitting TRBD1. With 4 bases clipped from V and 0 bases from J, the junction kept 3 bases outside the gene matches. Germline V gene sequence: CDR1 SEHNR, CDR2 FQNEAQ (reference sequence). The CDR3 spans 15 residues. For the CDR3, the DNA is TGTGCCAGCAGCTCAGGGGGTTCTAGCAATCAGCCCCAGCATTTT. It translates to CASSSGGSSNQPQHF.

This chain connects TRBV2 to TRBJ2-7; TRBD2 matches 12 bases. This CDR3 is built from 15 residues. J lost 2 bases, V lost 3 bases, and 2 bases had no gene match. Germline CDR1 reads SNHLY; CDR2 reads FYNNEI. CDR3 DNA: TGTGCCAGCAGTGAGACTAGCGGGAGTACCTACGAGCAGTACTTC. This translates into CASSETSGSTYEQYF.

V usage is TRBV6-2 or TRBV6-3 and J usage is TRBJ2-3; D unclear. Germline CDR1 reads MNHEY; CDR2 reads SVGEGT. Trimming took 2 bases from V and 4 from J, leaving 4 bases between them. This CDR3 has 12 residues. CDR3 in amino acids: CASSYEADTQYF. CDR3 sequence (DNA): TGTGCCAGCAGTTACGAAGCAGATACGCAGTATTTT.

This clonotype was seen ten or more times. This chain joins TRBV7-8 and TRBJ2-5; D possibly corresponds to TRBD2 (5 bases). The ends were cut back, 4 bases at V and 5 bases at J, with 14 bases in the middle. CDR3 size: 14 residues. Germline values: CDR1 SGHVS, CDR2 FQNEAQ. CDR3 in DNA: TGTGCCAGCAGCTCGACTCGGGGTGGGGAGACCCAGTACTTC. Translating it yields CASSSTRGGETQYF.

There are a few counts of this clonotype. J is TRBJ2-7 and V is TRBV7-3; TRBD1 matches at 9 bases. CDR1 is SGHTA, CDR2 FQGTGA, per germline. J lost 2 bases, V lost 5 bases, and 10 bases had no gene match. The CDR3 is 16 residues long. The CDR3 is CASSNRGHKIPYEQYF. CDR3 in DNA: TGTGCCAGCAGCAACAGGGGGCACAAAATCCCCTACGAGCAGTACTTC.

This clonotype was seen many times. The chain recombines TRBV28 with TRBJ2-7; D is ambiguous. The CDR3 has 12 amino acids. V lost 6 bases to trimming and J lost 3 bases, with 9 bases between them. In germline, CDR1 is MDHEN, CDR2 SYDVKM. DNA for the CDR3: TGTGCCAGCAGCGACGGATACTACGAGCAGTACTTC. Encoded protein: CASSDGYYEQYF.

V usage is TRBV9 and J usage is TRBJ2-7; D ambiguous. V lost 7 bases and J 6 bases, leaving 11 bases between the germline ends. Germline CDR1 reads SGDLS; CDR2 reads YYNGEE. The CDR3 sequence is 11 residues long. The CDR3 spells CASGDSFEQYF. DNA for the CDR3: TGTGCCAGCGGGGATTCTTTCGAGCAGTACTTC.

This clonotype was counted only a few times. This chain links TRBV7-9 with TRBJ1-2; a weak D match, TRBD1 (6 bases). CDR3 length: 15 residues. Germline V lookup: CDR1 SEHNR, CDR2 FQNEAQ (reference sequence). Deletions cut 4 bases from V and 0 bases from J, with 12 bases between. CDR3 amino acids: CASSSDSDTNYGYTF. In DNA form, the CDR3 reads TGTGCCAGCAGCTCGGACAGCGACACTAACTATGGCTACACCTTC. The entire variable domain, with the rest obtained from reference TRBV7-9 and TRBJ1-2, is as follows: DTGVSQNPRHKITKRGQNVTFRCDPISEHNRLYWYRQTLGQGPEFLTYFQNEAQLEKSRLLSDRFSAERPKGSFSTLEIQRTEQGDSAMYLCASSSDSDTNYGYTFGSGTRLTVV.

This clonotype turned up a few times. The genes are TRBV6-2 or TRBV6-3 and TRBJ1-1; 8 bases match TRBD1. Germline V lookup: CDR1 MNHEY, CDR2 SVGEGT. This CDR3 has 15 amino acids. The J segment lost 6 bases and the V segment lost 5 bases, leaving 11 bases of the junction unmatched. The CDR3 coding sequence is TGTGCCAGCAGTGAATCTGGCAGGGGGCTTTCTGAAGCTTTCTTT. Amino acid sequence: CASSESGRGLSEAFF.

This clonotype came up many times. The chain links TRBV27 to TRBJ1-2; TRBD1 matches 10 bases. Germline assignment: CDR1 MNHEY and CDR2 SMNVEV (reference sequence). Trimming cost V 5 bases and J 4 bases; bases outside gene matches: 16. The CDR3 totals 18 residues. CDR3 loop: CASSPSPGQGRRGYGYTF. CDR3 sequence (DNA): TGTGCCAGCAGTCCATCCCCGGGACAGGGGAGAAGGGGCTATGGCTACACCTTC.